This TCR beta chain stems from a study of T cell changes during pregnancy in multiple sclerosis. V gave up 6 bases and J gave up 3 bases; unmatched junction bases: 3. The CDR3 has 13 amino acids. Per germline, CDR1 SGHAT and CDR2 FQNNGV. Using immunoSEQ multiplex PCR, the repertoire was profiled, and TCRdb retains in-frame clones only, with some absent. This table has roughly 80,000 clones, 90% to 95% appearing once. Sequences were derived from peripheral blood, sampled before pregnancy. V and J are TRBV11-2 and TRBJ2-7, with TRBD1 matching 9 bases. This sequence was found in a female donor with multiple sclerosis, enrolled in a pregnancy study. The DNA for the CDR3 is TGTGCCAGCAGAGGACAGGGGCGCTACGAGCAGTACTTC. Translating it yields CASRGQGRYEQYF.